The sequence of this T cell receptor (beta chain) was determined in a study of patients with pleural tuberculosis. TCRdb analysed the reads with MiXCR anew, one entry per CDR3 protein. This table holds about 50,000 distinct CDR3 sequences, less than 8% found once. In this sample, this clonotype turned up many times. This CDR3 has 14 amino acids. Germline values: CDR1 LNHDA, CDR2 SQIVND (reference sequence). The ends were cut back, 7 bases at V and 0 bases at J, with 10 bases in the middle. The chain joins TRBV19 to TRBJ1-5, with unresolved D. This receptor was taken from a human donor with pleural tuberculosis. The CDR3 DNA follows: TGTGCCAGTAAGTGGCAGAATAGCAATCAGCCCCAGCATTTT. It encodes CASKWQNSNQPQHF.